Below, 16 T cell receptor beta chains from the same sample are listed, as sequenced in a study of shared clonotypes between healthy human individuals. Using immunoSEQ multiplex PCR, the repertoire was profiled, and TCRdb retains in-frame clones only, with some absent. The table records roughly 810,000 clones, approximately 97% of them present only once. Selected positively for CCR7 and CD45RO-negative, naive CD8 cells excluded terminally differentiated effector memory CD45RA+ cells. Sequenced input: naive CD8+ T cells sorted from blood. These receptors all stem from a man aged 30 to 39 in good health.

The rearrangement joins TRBV12-5 to TRBJ2-2; D is possibly TRBD1 (6 bases). The CDR3 sequence is 11 residues long. V lost 6 bases, J lost 9 bases, and 8 bases lay in between. In germline, CDR1 is LGHNT, CDR2 FRNRAP. In DNA, the CDR3 is TGTGCTAGTGGCAGGGGTTGGGAGCTGTTTTTT. Translating gives CASGRGWELFF.

The V and J genes are TRBV2 and TRBJ2-7, with D maybe TRBD2 (6 bases). From germline, CDR1 is SNHLY and CDR2 FYNNEI. V lost 6 bases and J 4 bases, leaving 16 bases between the germline ends. The CDR3 runs to 14 residues. The CDR3 DNA follows: TGTGCCAGCAGCCAGGGCCGGGGACTTTACGAGCAGTACTTC. It codes for CASSQGRGLYEQYF.

This chain connects TRBV4-3 to TRBJ2-7; possible D gene TRBD1, 6 bases. The CDR3 is 17 amino acids. The germline CDR1 and CDR2 sequences are LGHNA and YSLEER. The V end was cut by 0 bases, the J end by 7 bases, with 22 bases between. The CDR3 loop reads CASSQESWGQGISEQYF. CDR3 nucleotides: TGCGCCAGCAGCCAAGAATCTTGGGGGCAGGGGATTTCGGAGCAGTACTTC.

The chain joins TRBV5-4 to TRBJ2-7; 9 bases map to TRBD1. CDR1 is SGHNT, CDR2 YYREEE, per germline (reference sequence). V trimming: 4 bases; J trimming: 3 bases; junction bases outside the gene matches: 5. The CDR3 is 14 residues long. The CDR3 DNA reads TGTGCCAGCAGCGTAGGACAGGGGAACTACGAGCAGTACTTC. Protein: CASSVGQGNYEQYF.

This chain connects TRBV10-3 to TRBJ2-1; tentatively, D is TRBD2 (5 bases). Per germline, CDR1 ENHRY and CDR2 SYGVKD. The CDR3 extends over 21 amino acids. Trimming took off 0 bases at V and 2 bases at J, with 26 bases between the two ends. This CDR3 reads CAISESRPSRSRLATYNEQFF. The CDR3 DNA follows: TGTGCCATCAGTGAGTCGCGGCCGAGTAGGTCCAGGCTAGCAACCTACAATGAGCAGTTCTTC.

This clone was seen a single time. Other DNA sequences within the sample encode an identical CDR3. The rearrangement uses TRBV7-3 and TRBJ2-3; D is uncertain. V lost 0 bases, J lost 4 bases, and 5 bases lay in between. CDR1 SGHTA and CDR2 FQGTGA come from the germline V gene. This CDR3 is built from 13 residues. The CDR3 reads CASSLTSADTQYF. The CDR3 DNA follows: TGTGCCAGCAGCTTAACTTCTGCAGATACGCAGTATTTT.

This chain joins TRBV6-5 and TRBJ2-1; 9 bases agree with TRBD1. The CDR3 is 16 amino acids. V trimming: 4 bases; J trimming: 4 bases; junction bases outside the gene matches: 8. Germline lookup yields CDR1 MNHEY and CDR2 SVGAGI. CDR3 sequence: CASSFPSGTGYNEQFF. The CDR3 bases are TGTGCCAGCAGTTTCCCTTCCGGGACAGGGTACAATGAGCAGTTCTTC.

The chain employs TRBV6-1 and TRBJ2-7, with 9 bases that match TRBD2. The CDR3 runs to 14 residues. Unmatched junction bases numbered 7, after V lost 3 bases and J lost 7 bases. Germline CDR1 reads MNHNS; CDR2 reads SASEGT. In DNA, the CDR3 is TGTGCCAGCAGTGAGGAAGCGGGAGGTCGGGAGCAGTACTTC. This encodes CASSEEAGGREQYF.

The rearrangement joins TRBV4-3 to TRBJ2-7; D is perhaps TRBD1 (5 bases). The CDR3 has 14 residues. Trimming removed 0 bases from V and 7 bases from J, with 13 bases in between. Germline loops: CDR1 LGHNA, CDR2 YSLEER. The CDR3 protein is CASSQDRGMGEQYF. Here the CDR3 DNA reads TGCGCCAGCAGCCAAGATAGGGGAATGGGAGAGCAGTACTTC.

The V call is TRBV11-2, the J call TRBJ2-2; 8 nucleotides agree with TRBD1. The germline gives CDR1 SGHAT, CDR2 FQNNGV. There are 16 residues in the CDR3. V gave up 4 bases and J gave up 6 bases; unmatched junction bases: 10. CDR3 DNA: TGTGCCAGCAGCTCTGTGACAGGGGATAAAGCCGGGGAGCTGTTTTTT. Translation gives CASSSVTGDKAGELFF.

This clone was seen only once. V gene TRBV5-6 combines with J gene TRBJ1-2, with 12 bases that match TRBD1. The CDR3 runs to 15 residues. V dropped 4 bases and J dropped 7; count of bases not matched to a gene: 8. Germline CDR1 reads SGHDT; CDR2 reads YYEEEE. The CDR3 reads CASSPRDRGPFGYTF. The CDR3 DNA reads TGTGCCAGCAGCCCGCGGGACAGGGGGCCGTTTGGCTACACCTTC.

A few counts support this clone. The chain recombines TRBV4-3 with TRBJ2-2, with D possibly matching TRBD2 (6 bases). V shed 0 bases and J shed 5 bases, with 13 bases lying between them. The CDR3 consists of 16 residues. Germline V gives CDR1 LGHNA, CDR2 YSLEER. The CDR3 coding sequence is TGCGCCAGCAGCCAAGATGGGGCGGGACGAACCGGGGAGCTGTTTTTT. It specifies CASSQDGAGRTGELFF.

The rearrangement joins TRBV6-5 to TRBJ2-7; 12 bases are a match to TRBD2. The V gene end was trimmed by 4 bases and the J gene end by 1 base; junction bases not matched to a gene: 2. From germline, CDR1 is MNHEY and CDR2 SVGAGI. The CDR3 length is 15 residues. CDR3 DNA sequence: TGTGCCAGCAGTTCCCTAGCGGGAGGGTCCTACGAGCAGTACTTC. Its protein is CASSSLAGGSYEQYF.

The chain has TRBV5-1 and TRBJ1-5, with 9 bases matching TRBD1. The V gene end was trimmed by 0 bases and the J gene end by 5 bases; junction bases not matched to a gene: 3. The V gene's germline CDR1 is SGHRS and CDR2 YFSETQ. The CDR3 totals 15 residues. CDR3 nucleotides: TGCGCCAGCAGCTTGGGGACAGGGGTGGATCAGCCCCAGCATTTT. Translation gives CASSLGTGVDQPQHF.

The chain has TRBV27 and TRBJ2-7, with TRBD1 identical over 11 bases. The CDR3 totals 14 residues. Germline CDR1 reads MNHEY; CDR2 reads SMNVEV (reference sequence). V lost 6 bases to trimming and J lost 6 bases; unmatched junction nucleotides: 7. CDR3 sequence reads: CASRGRTGGPEQYF. CDR3 DNA: TGTGCCAGCAGGGGTCGGACAGGGGGCCCCGAGCAGTACTTC.

The chain is built from TRBV11-2 and TRBJ2-5, with D possibly matching TRBD2 (5 bases). Germline lookup yields CDR1 SGHAT and CDR2 FQNNGV. V shed 4 bases and J shed 1 base, with 19 bases lying between them. This CDR3 contains 17 residues. For the CDR3, the DNA is TGTGCCAGCAGCTCCTATAGGACTTCAGAGAGCCAAGAGACCCAGTACTTC. Translated: CASSSYRTSESQETQYF.